The clone carrying this T cell receptor (beta chain) was seen only once. Its specificity is unknown. V was clipped by 2 bases and J by 2 bases, with 13 bases between them. Germline CDR1 and CDR2: PRHDT and FYEKMQ (reference sequence). This CDR3 has 16 residues. The data stem from a study of cytomegalovirus exposure and HLA in healthy donors. General study results and limits: In a later analysis, at a false discovery rate of 0.05, approximately 16,000 TCR beta sequences were associated with HLA alleles.

Amplification used 60 Vbeta primers and 13 Jbeta primers. Measured with immunoSEQ multiplex PCR; TCRdb has only the in-frame clones, and not every one. The sample holds 140,000 to 150,000 clones; roughly 78% are singletons and the top ten take about 3.2%. The chain combines TRBV13 with TRBJ1-3; D perhaps matches TRBD1 (6 bases). The receptor comes from a female donor in good health and CMV-seronegative. The sample was PBMCs. CDR3: CASSLSGGGAGNTIYF. The CDR3 nucleotides are TGTGCCAGCAGCTTAAGTGGAGGGGGGGCTGGAAACACCATATATTTT. Full variable domain (remainder filled in from reference TRBV13 and TRBJ1-3): AAGVIQSPRHLIKEKRETATLKCYPIPRHDTVYWYQQGPGQDPQFLISFYEKMQSDKGSIPDRFSAQQFSDYHSELNMSSLELGDSALYFCASSLSGGGAGNTIYFGEGSWLTVV.